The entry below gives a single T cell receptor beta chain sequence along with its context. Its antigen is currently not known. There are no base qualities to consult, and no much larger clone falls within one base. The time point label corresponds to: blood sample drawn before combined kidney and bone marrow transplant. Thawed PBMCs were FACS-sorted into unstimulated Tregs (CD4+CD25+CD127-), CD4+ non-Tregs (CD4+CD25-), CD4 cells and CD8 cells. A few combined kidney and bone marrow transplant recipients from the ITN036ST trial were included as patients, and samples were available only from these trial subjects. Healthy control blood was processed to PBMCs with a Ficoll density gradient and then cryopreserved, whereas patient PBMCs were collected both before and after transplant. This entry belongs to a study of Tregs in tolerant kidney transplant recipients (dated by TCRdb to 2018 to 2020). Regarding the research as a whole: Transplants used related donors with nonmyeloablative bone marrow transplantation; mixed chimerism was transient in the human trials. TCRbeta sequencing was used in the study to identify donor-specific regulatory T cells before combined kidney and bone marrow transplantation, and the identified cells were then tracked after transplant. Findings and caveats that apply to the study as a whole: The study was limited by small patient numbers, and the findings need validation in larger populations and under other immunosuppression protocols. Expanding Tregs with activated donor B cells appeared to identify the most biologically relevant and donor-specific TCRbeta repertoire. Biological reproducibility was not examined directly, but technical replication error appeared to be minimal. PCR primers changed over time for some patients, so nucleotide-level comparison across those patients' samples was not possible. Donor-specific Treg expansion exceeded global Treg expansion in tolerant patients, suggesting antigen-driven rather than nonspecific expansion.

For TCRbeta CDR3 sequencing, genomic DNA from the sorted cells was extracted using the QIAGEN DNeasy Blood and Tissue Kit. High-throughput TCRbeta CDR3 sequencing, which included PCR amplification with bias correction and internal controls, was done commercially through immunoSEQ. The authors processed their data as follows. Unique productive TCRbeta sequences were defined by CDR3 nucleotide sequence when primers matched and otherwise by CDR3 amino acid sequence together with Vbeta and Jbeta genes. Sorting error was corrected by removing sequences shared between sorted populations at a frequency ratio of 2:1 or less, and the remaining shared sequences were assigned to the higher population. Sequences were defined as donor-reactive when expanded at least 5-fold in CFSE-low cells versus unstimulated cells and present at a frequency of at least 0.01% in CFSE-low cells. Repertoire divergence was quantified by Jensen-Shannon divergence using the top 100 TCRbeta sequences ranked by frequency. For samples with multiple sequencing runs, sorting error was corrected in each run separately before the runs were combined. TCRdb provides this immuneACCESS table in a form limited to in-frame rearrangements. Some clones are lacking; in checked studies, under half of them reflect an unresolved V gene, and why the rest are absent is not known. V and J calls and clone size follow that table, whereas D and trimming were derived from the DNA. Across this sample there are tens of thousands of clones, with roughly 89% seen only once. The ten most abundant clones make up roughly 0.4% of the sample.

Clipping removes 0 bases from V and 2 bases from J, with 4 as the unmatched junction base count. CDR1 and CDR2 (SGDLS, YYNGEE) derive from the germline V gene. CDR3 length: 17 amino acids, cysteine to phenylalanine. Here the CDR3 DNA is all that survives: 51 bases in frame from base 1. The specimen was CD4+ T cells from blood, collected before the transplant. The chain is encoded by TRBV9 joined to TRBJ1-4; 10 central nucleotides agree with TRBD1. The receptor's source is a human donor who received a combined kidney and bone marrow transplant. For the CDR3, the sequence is CASSVDDRGRTNEKLFF. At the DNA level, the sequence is TGTGCCAGCAGCGTAGATGACAGGGGGCGGACTAATGAAAAACTGTTTTTT.